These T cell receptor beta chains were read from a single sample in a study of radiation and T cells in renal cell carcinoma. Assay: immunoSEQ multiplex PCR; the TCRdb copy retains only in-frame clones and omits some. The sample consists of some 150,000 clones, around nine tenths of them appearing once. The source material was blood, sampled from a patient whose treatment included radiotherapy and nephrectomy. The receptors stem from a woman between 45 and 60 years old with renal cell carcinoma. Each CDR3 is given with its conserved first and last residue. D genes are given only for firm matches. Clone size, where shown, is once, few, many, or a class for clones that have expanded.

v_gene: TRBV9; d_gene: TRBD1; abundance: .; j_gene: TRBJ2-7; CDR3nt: TGTGCCAGCAGCGTAGTTCCAGGGGGCGGCGAGCAGTACTTC; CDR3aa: CASSVVPGGGEQYF
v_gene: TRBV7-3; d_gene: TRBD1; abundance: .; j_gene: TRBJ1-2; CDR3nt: TGTGCCAGCAGCCCCGACGGACAGGGGGCGGGTGGCTACACCTTC; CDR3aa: CASSPDGQGAGGYTF
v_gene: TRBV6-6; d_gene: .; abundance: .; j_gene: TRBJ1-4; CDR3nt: TGTGCCAGCACCCGGCCGGAGTCCGGTAATGAAAAACTGTTTTTT; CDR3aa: CASTRPESGNEKLFF
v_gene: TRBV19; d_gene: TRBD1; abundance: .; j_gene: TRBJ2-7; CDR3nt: TGTGCCAGTAGTCCGGGCCCGGGACAGTACGAGCAGTACTTC; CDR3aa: CASSPGPGQYEQYF
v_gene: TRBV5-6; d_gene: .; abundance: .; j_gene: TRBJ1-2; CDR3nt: TGTGCCAGCAGCCCCGGAGGGTCCCACTATGGCTACACCTTC; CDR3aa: CASSPGGSHYGYTF
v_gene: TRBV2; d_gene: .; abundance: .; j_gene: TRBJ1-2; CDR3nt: TGTGCCAGCACCACCCTGGGGGGTAACTATGGCTACACCTTC; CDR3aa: CASTTLGGNYGYTF
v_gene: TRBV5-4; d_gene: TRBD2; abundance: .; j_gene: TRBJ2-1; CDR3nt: TGTGCCAGCAGCTTGGCCGGGACTAGCGGGGGGGATGAGCAGTTCTTC; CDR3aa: CASSLAGTSGGDEQFF
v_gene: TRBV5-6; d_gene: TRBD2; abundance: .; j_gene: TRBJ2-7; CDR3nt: TGTGCCAGCAGATTAACGGGGGGGCGCTCCTACGAGCAGTACTTC; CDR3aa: CASRLTGGRSYEQYF
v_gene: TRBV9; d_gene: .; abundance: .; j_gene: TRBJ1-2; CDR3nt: TGTGCCAGCAGGTCGGCAGGGCGCGCGGGGGGCTACACCTTC; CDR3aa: CASRSAGRAGGYTF
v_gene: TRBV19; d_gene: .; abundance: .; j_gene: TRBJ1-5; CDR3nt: TGTGCCAGTAGCCAGGGTCAGCCCCAGCATTTT; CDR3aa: CASSQGQPQHF
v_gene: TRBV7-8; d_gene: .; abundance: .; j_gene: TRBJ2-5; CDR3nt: TGTGCCAGCAGCTCCCAGGGGAATGGGGAGACCCAGTACTTC; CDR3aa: CASSSQGNGETQYF
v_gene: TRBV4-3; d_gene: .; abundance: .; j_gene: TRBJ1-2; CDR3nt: TGCGCCAGCAGCCAAGCGTACTCCGCAGGGGACCCCTTTGGCTACACCTTC; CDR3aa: CASSQAYSAGDPFGYTF
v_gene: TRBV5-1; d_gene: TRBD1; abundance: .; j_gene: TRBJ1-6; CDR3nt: TGCGCCAGCAGCCGTGGGGACAGGGGAATCTCACCCCTCCACTTT; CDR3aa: CASSRGDRGISPLHF
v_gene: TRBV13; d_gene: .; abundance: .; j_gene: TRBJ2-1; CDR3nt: TGTGCCAGCAGCCATATAGGGTGGAATGAGCAGTTCTTC; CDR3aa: CASSHIGWNEQFF
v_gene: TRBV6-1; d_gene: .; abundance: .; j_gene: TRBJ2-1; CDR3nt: TGTGCCAGCAGTGTAGGGAAGAGCTCCTACAATGAGCAGTTCTTC; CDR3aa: CASSVGKSSYNEQFF
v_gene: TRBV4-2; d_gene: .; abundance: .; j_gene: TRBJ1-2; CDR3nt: TGTGCCAGCAGCCAAGATACTCAAGTTGAAGCCTATGGCTACACCTTC; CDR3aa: CASSQDTQVEAYGYTF
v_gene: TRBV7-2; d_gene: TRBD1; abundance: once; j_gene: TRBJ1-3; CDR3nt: TGTGCCAGCAGCCCCCGGACAGGGCGGGGAAACACCATATATTTT; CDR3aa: CASSPRTGRGNTIYF
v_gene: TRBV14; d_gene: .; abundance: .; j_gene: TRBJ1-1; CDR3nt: TGTGCCAGCAGCCAAGGTGATGGTATGACGGTGAACACTGAAGCTTTCTTT; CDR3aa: CASSQGDGMTVNTEAFF
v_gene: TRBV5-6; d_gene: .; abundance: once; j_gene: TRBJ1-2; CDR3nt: TGTGCCAGCAGCCCGGACGGTAACTATGGCTACACCTTC; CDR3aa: CASSPDGNYGYTF
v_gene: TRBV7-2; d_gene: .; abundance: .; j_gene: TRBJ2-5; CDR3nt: TGTGCCAGCAGCCGGCGGACCCAAGAGACCCAGTACTTC; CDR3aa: CASSRRTQETQYF
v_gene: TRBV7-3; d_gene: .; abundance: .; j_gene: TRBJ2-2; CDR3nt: TGTGCCAGCAGCTTTACCCCAACCGGGGAGCTGTTTTTT; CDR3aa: CASSFTPTGELFF
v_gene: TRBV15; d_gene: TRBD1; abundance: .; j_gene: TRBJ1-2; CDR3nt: TGTGCCACCAATAGGGGACAGGGGGACTATGGCTACACCTTC; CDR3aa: CATNRGQGDYGYTF
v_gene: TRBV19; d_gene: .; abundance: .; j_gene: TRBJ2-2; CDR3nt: TGTGCCAGTACCAGGACAGTCAACACCGGGGAGCTGTTTTTT; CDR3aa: CASTRTVNTGELFF
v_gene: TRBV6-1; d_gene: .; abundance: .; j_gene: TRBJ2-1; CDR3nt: TGTGCCAGCAGTTACGGGAATGAGCAGTTCTTC; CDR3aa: CASSYGNEQFF
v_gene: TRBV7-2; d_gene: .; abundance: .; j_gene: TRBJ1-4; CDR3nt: TGTGCCAGCCGTAGAGCTATCAATGAAAAACTGTTTTTT; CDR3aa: CASRRAINEKLFF
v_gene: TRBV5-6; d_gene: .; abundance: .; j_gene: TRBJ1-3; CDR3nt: TGTGCCAGCGCTTTGCGAGGGCGTCCAGGAAACACCATATATTTT; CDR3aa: CASALRGRPGNTIYF
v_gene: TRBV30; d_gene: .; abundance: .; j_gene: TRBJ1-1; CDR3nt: TGTGCCTGGAGCGGGATGAACACTGAAGCTTTCTTT; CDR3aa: CAWSGMNTEAFF
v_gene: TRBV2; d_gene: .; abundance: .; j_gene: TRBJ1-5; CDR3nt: TGTGCCAGCAGTGAAGCAACCGTTCCTAATCAGCCCCAGCATTTT; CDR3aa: CASSEATVPNQPQHF
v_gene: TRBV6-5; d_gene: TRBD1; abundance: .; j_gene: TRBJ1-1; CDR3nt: TGTGCCAGCAGTTCCAAACAGGGGGCCAGGGCTGAAGCTTTCTTT; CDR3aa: CASSSKQGARAEAFF
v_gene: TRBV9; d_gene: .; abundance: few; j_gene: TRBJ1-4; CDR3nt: TGTGCCAGCAGCGTTAGGGGCTCTAACGAAAAACTGTTTTTT; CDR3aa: CASSVRGSNEKLFF
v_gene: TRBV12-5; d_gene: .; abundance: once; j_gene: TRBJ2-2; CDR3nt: TGTGCTAGTGGTTTTGTGTCAGGGTACACCGGGGAGCTGTTTTTT; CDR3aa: CASGFVSGYTGELFF
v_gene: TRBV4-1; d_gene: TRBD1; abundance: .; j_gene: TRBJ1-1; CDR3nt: TGCGCCAGCAGCCATACAGGGGAGATGAACACTGAAGCTTTCTTT; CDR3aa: CASSHTGEMNTEAFF
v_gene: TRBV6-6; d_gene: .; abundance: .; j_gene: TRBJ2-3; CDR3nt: TGTGCCAGCAGCGGACTGACTAGCACAGATACGCAGTATTTT; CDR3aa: CASSGLTSTDTQYF
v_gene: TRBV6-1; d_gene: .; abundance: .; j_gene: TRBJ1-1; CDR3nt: TGTGCCAGCAGAGTTTTTACACAGGGTGTCACTGAAGCTTTCTTT; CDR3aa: CASRVFTQGVTEAFF
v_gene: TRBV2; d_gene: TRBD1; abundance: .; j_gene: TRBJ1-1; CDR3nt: TGTGCCAGCAGTAGCCAGGGGGCGGCGGAAGCTTTCTTT; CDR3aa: CASSSQGAAEAFF
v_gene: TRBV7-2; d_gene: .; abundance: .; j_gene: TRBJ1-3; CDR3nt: TGTGCCAGCAGCTTTTTCCAGTCGAGCTCTGGAAACACCATATATTTT; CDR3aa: CASSFFQSSSGNTIYF
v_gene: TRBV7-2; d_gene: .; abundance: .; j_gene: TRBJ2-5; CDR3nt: TGTGCCAGCAGCCCGCAGGGATTCCAAGAGACCCAGTACTTC; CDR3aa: CASSPQGFQETQYF
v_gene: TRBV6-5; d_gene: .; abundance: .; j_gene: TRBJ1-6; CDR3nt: TGTGCCAGCAGTCGCGGACAGACTGTTAATTCACCCCTCCACTTT; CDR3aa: CASSRGQTVNSPLHF
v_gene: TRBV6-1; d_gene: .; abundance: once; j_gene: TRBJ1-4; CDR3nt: TGTGCCAGCAGTGTAAGAGGGCAGTCCCTTGGTGAAAAACTGTTTTTT; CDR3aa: CASSVRGQSLGEKLFF
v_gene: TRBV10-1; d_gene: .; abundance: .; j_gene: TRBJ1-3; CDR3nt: TGCGCCAGCAGGGAAAGAGCATCTGGAAACACCATATATTTT; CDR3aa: CASRERASGNTIYF
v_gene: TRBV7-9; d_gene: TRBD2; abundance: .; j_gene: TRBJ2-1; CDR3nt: TGTGCCAGCAGCCCGAGCCGCGGGGGGAGAAGCTCCTACAATGAGCAGTTCTTC; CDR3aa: CASSPSRGGRSSYNEQFF
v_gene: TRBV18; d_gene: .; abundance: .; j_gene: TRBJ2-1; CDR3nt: TGTGCCACCCTTTCCGAGGGAGATGAGCAGTTCTTC; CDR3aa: CATLSEGDEQFF
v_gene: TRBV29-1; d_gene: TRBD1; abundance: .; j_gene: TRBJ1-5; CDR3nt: TGCAGCGTCCGGGACAGGGCCAATCAGCCCCAGCATTTT; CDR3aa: CSVRDRANQPQHF
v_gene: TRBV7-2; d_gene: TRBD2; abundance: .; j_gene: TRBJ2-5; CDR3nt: TGTGCCAGCAGCCCCCAAGCGGGGCATCAAGAGACCCAGTACTTC; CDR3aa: CASSPQAGHQETQYF
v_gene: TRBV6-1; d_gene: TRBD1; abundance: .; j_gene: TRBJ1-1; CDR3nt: TGTGCCAGCAGTGCTCGAATGGGACAGGGGAACACTGAAGCTTTCTTT; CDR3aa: CASSARMGQGNTEAFF
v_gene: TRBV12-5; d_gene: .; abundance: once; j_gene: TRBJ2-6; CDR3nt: TGTGCTAGTGGTTTGGTACTATCGCAAACAAACTCTGGGGCCAACGTCCTGACTTTC; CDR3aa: CASGLVLSQTNSGANVLTF
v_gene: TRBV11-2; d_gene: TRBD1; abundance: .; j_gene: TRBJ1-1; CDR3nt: TGTGCCAGCAGCTTAGTAACAGGGGGTGCGGCTGAAGCTTTCTTT; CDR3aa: CASSLVTGGAAEAFF
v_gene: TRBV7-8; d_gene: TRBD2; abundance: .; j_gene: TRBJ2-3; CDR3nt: TGTGCCAGCAGCTTACGAAGCGGGGTTCTGGAGGGTACGCAGTATTTT; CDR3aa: CASSLRSGVLEGTQYF
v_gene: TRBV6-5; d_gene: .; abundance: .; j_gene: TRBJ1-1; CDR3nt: TGTGCCAGCAGTAGCAGGGGCGCCTCGAACACTGAAGCTTTCTTT; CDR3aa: CASSSRGASNTEAFF
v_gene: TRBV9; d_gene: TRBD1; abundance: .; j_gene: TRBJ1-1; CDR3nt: TGTGCCAGCAGCCCCCATGGACAGGGGCGGACTGAAGCTTTCTTT; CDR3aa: CASSPHGQGRTEAFF
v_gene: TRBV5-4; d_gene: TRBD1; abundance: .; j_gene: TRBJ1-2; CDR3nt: TGTGCCAGCAGCGCGGACAGGTCGGTGGGCTACACCTTC; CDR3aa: CASSADRSVGYTF
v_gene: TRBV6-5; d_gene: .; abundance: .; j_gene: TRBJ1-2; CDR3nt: TGTGCCAGCGTAGGGACACTCGATTCAGGGGGCTACACCTTC; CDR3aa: CASVGTLDSGGYTF
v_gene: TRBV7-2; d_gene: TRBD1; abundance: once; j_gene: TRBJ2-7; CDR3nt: TGTGCCAGCAGCCGGGACAGGGCCTACGAGCAGTACTTC; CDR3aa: CASSRDRAYEQYF
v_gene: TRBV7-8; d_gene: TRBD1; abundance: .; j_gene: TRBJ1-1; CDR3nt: TGTGCCAGCAGCTTAGGGGACAGGTTGGGGGTCACTGAAGCTTTCTTT; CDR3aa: CASSLGDRLGVTEAFF
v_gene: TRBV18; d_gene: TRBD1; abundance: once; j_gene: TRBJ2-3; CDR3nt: TGTGCCAGCTCCCTCGGGACAGCCGGCACAGATACGCAGTATTTT; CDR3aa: CASSLGTAGTDTQYF
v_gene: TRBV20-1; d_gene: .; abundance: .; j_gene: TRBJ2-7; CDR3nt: TGCAGTGCTAGCCTCAACGAGCAGTACTTC; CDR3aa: CSASLNEQYF
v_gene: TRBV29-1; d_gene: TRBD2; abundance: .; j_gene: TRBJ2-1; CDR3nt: TGCAGCGTCGAAGGGACTAGCCTCATCTATGAGCAGTTCTTC; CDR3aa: CSVEGTSLIYEQFF
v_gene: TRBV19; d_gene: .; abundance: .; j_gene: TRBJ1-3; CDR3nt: TGTGCCAGCTGGACGACGGAGCTCTCTGGAAACACCATATATTTT; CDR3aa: CASWTTELSGNTIYF
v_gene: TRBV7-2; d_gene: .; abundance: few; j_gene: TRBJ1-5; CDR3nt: TGTGCCAGCAGCTTAGGTAGGGACTATAGCAATCAGCCCCAGCATTTT; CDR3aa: CASSLGRDYSNQPQHF
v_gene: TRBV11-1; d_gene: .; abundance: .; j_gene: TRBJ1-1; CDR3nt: TGTGCCAGCAGCTTAGGAATCGCCAGGGGAGGCACTGAAGCTTTCTTT; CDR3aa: CASSLGIARGGTEAFF